This T cell receptor beta chain stems from a study of OX40 agonist ivuxolimab in advanced cancers. Looking at the study overall: Dose-escalation subjects each had hepatocellular carcinoma, melanoma, renal cell or head and neck cancer. A male proportion of approximately 80% was recorded, with mean age about 60 years and range roughly 23 to 79.

Cycle 7 day 1, cycle 4 day 1, and baseline were the timepoints at which blood was sampled. Assay: immunoSEQ multiplex PCR; the TCRdb copy retains only in-frame clones and omits some. In the table there are 50,000 to 60,000 clones, about 85% of which are singletons. Trimming stripped 2 bases from V and 0 bases from J, with 7 bases between. CDR1 and CDR2 (germline): GTSNPN, SVGIG (reference sequence). This CDR3 is 13 amino acids long. The chain recombines TRBV30 with TRBJ1-1; no clear D. Material: CD4+ or CD8+ T cells sorted from blood, obtained in a trial of the OX40 agonist ivuxolimab. The clonotype was recovered from an adult with an advanced solid tumor such as melanoma, head and neck, liver or kidney cancer. CDR3 sequence: CAWSPVMNTEAFF. CDR3 coding DNA: TGTGCCTGGAGTCCCGTGATGAACACTGAAGCTTTCTTT.